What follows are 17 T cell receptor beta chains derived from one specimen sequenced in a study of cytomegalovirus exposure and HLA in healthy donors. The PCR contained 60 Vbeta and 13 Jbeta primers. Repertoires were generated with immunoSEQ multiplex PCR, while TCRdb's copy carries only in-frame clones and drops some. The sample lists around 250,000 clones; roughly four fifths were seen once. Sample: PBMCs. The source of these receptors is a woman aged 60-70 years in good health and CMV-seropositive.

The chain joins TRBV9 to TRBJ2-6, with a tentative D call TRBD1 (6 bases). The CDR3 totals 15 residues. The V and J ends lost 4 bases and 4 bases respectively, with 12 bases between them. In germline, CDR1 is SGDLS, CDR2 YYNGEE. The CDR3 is CASSYTGTGANVLTF. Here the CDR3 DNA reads TGTGCCAGCAGCTATACAGGGACAGGGGCCAACGTCCTGACTTTC.

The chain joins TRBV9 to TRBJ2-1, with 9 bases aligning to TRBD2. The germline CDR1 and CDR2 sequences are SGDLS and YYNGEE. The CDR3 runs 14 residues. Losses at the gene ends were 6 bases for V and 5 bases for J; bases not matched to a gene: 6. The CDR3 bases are TGTGCCAGCAATCTGGGACTAGCCGACAATGAGCAGTTCTTC. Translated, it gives CASNLGLADNEQFF.

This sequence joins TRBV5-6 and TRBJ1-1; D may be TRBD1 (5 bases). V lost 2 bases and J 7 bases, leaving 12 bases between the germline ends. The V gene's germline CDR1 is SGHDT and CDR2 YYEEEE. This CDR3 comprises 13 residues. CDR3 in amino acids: CASSFYRTGEAFF. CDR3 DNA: TGTGCCAGCAGCTTCTACAGGACCGGTGAAGCTTTCTTT.

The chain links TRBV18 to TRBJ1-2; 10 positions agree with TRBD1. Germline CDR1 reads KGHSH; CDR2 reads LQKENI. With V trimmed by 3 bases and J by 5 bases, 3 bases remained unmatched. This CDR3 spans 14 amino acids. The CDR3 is CASSPQDRGYGYTF. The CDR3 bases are TGTGCCAGCTCACCTCAGGACAGGGGGTATGGCTACACCTTC.

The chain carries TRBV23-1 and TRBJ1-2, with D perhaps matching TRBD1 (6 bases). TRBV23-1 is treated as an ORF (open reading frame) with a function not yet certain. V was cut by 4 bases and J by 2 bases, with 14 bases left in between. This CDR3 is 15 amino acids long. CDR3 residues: CASSRHRDVNYGYTF. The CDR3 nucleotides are TGCGCCAGCAGTCGCCACAGGGACGTCAACTATGGCTACACCTTC.

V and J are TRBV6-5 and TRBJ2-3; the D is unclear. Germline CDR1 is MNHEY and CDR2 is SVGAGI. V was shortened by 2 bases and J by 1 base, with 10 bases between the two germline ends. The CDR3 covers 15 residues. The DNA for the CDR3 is TGTGCCAGCAGTTACCGTTCCCGTGGCACAGATACGCAGTATTTT. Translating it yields CASSYRSRGTDTQYF.

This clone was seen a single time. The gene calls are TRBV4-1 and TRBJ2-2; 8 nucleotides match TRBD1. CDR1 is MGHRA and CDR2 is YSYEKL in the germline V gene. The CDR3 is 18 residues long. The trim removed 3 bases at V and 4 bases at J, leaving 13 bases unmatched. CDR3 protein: CASSHRPGQGSTTGELFF. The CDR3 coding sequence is TGCGCCAGCAGCCATCGGCCCGGACAGGGTTCCACCACCGGGGAGCTGTTTTTT.

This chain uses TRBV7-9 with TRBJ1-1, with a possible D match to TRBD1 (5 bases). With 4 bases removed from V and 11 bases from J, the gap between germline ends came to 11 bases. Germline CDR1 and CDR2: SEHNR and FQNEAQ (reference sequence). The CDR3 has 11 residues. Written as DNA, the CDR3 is TGTGCCAGCAGCTCACAGGCCGCGGCTTTCTTT. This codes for CASSSQAAAFF.

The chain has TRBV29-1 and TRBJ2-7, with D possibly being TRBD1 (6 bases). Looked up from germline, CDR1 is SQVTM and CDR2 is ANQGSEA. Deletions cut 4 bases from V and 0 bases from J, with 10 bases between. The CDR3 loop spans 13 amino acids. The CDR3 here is CSVVQGSSYEQYF. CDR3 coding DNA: TGCAGCGTTGTTCAGGGGAGCTCCTACGAGCAGTACTTC.

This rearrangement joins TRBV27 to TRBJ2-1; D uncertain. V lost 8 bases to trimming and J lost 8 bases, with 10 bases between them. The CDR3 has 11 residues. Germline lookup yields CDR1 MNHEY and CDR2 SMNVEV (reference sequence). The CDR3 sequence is CASQLLDEQFF. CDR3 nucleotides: TGTGCCAGCCAACTATTGGATGAGCAGTTCTTC.

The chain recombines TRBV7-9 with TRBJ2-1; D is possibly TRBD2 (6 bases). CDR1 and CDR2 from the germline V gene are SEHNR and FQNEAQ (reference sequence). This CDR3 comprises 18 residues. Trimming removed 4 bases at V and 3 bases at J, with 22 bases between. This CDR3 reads CASSSPQQAGSVYNEQFF. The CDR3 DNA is TGTGCCAGCAGCTCACCACAACAAGCGGGCTCAGTCTACAATGAGCAGTTCTTC.

In nucleotides, the CDR3 is TGTGCCAGTACCCCGACTTTCACTAGCACAGATACGCAGTATTTT. It codes for CASTPTFTSTDTQYF. The V call is TRBV19, the J call TRBJ2-3; D remains ambiguous. From germline, CDR1 is LNHDA and CDR2 SQIVND (reference sequence). Trimming removed 7 bases at V and 0 bases at J, with 14 bases between. This CDR3 has 15 amino acids.

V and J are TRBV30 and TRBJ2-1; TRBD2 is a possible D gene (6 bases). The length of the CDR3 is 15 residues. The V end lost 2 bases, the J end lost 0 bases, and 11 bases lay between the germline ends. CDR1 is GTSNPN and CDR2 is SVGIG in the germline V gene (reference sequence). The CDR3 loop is CAWSSSDYSYNEQFF. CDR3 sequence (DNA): TGTGCCTGGAGTTCTAGCGACTACTCCTACAATGAGCAGTTCTTC.

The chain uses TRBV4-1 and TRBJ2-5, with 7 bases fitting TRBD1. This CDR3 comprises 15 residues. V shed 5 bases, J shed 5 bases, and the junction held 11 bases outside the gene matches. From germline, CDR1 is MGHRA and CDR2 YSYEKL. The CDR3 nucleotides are TGCGCCAGCAGCATCGGACGGACAGGCCTCGAGACCCAGTACTTC. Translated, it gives CASSIGRTGLETQYF.

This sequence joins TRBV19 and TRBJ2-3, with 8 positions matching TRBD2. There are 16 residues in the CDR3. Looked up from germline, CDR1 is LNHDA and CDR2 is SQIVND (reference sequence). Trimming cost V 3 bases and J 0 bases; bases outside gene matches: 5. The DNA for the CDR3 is TGTGCCAGTAGTATGAGGGGCGGGAGGAGCACAGATACGCAGTATTTT. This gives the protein CASSMRGGRSTDTQYF.

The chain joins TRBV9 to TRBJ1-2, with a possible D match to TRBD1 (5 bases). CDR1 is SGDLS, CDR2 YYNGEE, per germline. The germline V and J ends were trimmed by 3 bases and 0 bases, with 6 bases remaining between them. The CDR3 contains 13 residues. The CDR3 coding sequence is TGTGCCAGCAGCGCGACAGCTAACTATGGCTACACCTTC. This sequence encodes CASSATANYGYTF.

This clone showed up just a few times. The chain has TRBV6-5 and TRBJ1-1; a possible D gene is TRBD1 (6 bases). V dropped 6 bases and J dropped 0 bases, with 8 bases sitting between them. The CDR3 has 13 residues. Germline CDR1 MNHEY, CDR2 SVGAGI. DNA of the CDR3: TGTGCCAGCAGCGGACAGTTGAACACTGAAGCTTTCTTT. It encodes CASSGQLNTEAFF.